The 28 T cell receptor beta chains given below trace back to one sample, sequenced in a study of T cells after yellow fever vaccination. TCRdb used MiXCR to reprocess the 5' RACE reads, holding one entry per CDR3 protein. The sample holds roughly 250,000 distinct CDR3 sequences; 10% to 15% are singletons and the top ten take 0.4% to 0.65%. Sequencing was performed on CD4+ T cells sorted from PBMCs, taken 45 days after the yellow fever booster vaccination. The source is a young man who received the YFV17D yellow fever vaccine.

This clonotype has just a few counts. DNA for the CDR3: TGCGCCAGCAACGGTGACAGCACCTATCAGCCCCAGCATTTT. This translates into CASNGDSTYQPQHF. The J gene is TRBJ1-5, the V gene TRBV10-2; perhaps TRBD1 as D (5 bases). Germline loops: CDR1 WSHSY, CDR2 SAAADI. Deletions cut 7 bases from V and 5 bases from J, with 15 bases between. CDR3 size: 14 residues.

This clonotype turned up a few times. The rearrangement joins TRBV28 to TRBJ2-7; maybe TRBD1 (6 bases). The CDR3 extends over 12 amino acids. V was trimmed by 6 bases and J by 6 bases, leaving 12 bases between them. In germline, CDR1 is MDHEN, CDR2 SYDVKM. The CDR3 DNA is TGTGCCAGCAGCCGCAGGGGTTTCGAGCAGTACTTC. It yields the protein CASSRRGFEQYF.

Notes on this clonotype: A much larger clone is a single base away; this may be a read error. CDR3 sequence (DNA): TGTGCCATCAGCCCCGGGAGGCAGGGCGGCACCGGGGAGCTGTTTTTT. This codes for CAISPGRQGGTGELFF. The V gene is TRBV4-2, the J gene TRBJ2-2, with 7 nucleotides matching TRBD2. Germline CDR1 reads LGHNA; CDR2 reads YNFKEQ. The CDR3 length is 16 residues.

This chain joins TRBV20-1 and TRBJ2-3; 11 bases line up with TRBD2. The CDR3 extends over 14 amino acids. The V and J ends lost 6 bases and 2 bases, in that order; junction bases with no gene match: 4. Per the germline V gene, CDR1 is DFQATT and CDR2 is SNEGSKA (reference sequence). The CDR3 sequence is CSAPTSGNTDTQYF. Written as DNA, the CDR3 is TGCAGTGCCCCGACTAGCGGGAACACAGATACGCAGTATTTT.

The table lists this clonotype with a few counts. V and J are TRBV11-2 and TRBJ2-3; D gene uncertain. Germline assignment: CDR1 SGHAT and CDR2 FQNNGV. Trimming cost V 2 bases and J 1 base, with 10 bases left between them. The CDR3 is 15 amino acids. The CDR3 here is CASSLFTQGTDTQYF. CDR3 DNA: TGTGCCAGCAGCTTATTTACCCAGGGCACAGATACGCAGTATTTT.

This clonotype was observed a few times. The V and J genes are TRBV9 and TRBJ1-3; the D gene is possibly TRBD1 (6 bases). V dropped 4 bases and J dropped 0 bases, with 11 bases sitting between them. The length of the CDR3 is 15 residues. The germline V gene has CDR1 SGDLS and CDR2 YYNGEE. The CDR3 reads CASSLQGTSGNTIYF. CDR3 nucleotide sequence: TGTGCCAGCAGCCTACAGGGTACCTCTGGAAACACCATATATTTT.

V usage is TRBV13 and J usage is TRBJ2-7; TRBD2 matches 8 bases. Looked up from germline, CDR1 is PRHDT and CDR2 is FYEKMQ (reference sequence). The CDR3 runs to 15 residues. With 5 bases clipped from V and 4 bases from J, the junction kept 10 bases outside the gene matches. The CDR3 reads CASSLLKRELYEQYF. CDR3 nucleotide sequence: TGTGCCAGCAGCCTCCTGAAGCGGGAGCTGTACGAGCAGTACTTC.

This clonotype was seen only a few times. The rearrangement uses TRBV24-1 and TRBJ1-1; D is perhaps TRBD1 (5 bases). V lost 9 bases and J 6 bases, leaving 16 bases between the germline ends. The CDR3 loop spans 13 amino acids. The germline CDR1 and CDR2 sequences are KGHDR and SFDVKD. DNA for the CDR3: TGTGCCACCTCTGCAGGGAAGAGAGCTGAAGCTTTCTTT. Protein sequence: CATSAGKRAEAFF.

The table lists this clonotype with many counts. This chain joins TRBV6-1 and TRBJ2-3; 10 nucleotides match TRBD2. CDR3 size: 16 residues. The germline CDR1 and CDR2 sequences are MNHNS and SASEGT. V shed 5 bases, J shed 8 bases, and the junction held 13 bases outside the gene matches. CDR3 nucleotide sequence: TGTGCCAGCAGTCTCACTAGCGGGACCCGCACCGGTACGCAGTATTTT. Translation: CASSLTSGTRTGTQYF.

The chain combines TRBV7-7 with TRBJ2-3; 11 positions agree with TRBD2. V shed 5 bases and J 6 bases; nucleotides not matched to a gene: 7. From germline, CDR1 is SSHAT and CDR2 FNYEAQ (reference sequence). CDR3 size: 15 residues. The CDR3: CASSELAGDWDTQYF. The CDR3 nucleotides are TGTGCCAGCAGCGAACTAGCGGGAGACTGGGATACGCAGTATTTT.

This clonotype has more than one count but fewer than ten. J is TRBJ2-4 and V is TRBV20-1; D is possibly TRBD2 (5 bases). This CDR3 is 14 amino acids long. Deletions cut 3 bases from V and 7 bases from J, with 16 bases between. Germline CDR1 reads DFQATT; CDR2 reads SNEGSKA (reference sequence). CDR3 amino acids: CSARSASTGNIQYF. In DNA form, the CDR3 reads TGCAGTGCTAGGTCGGCTTCCACGGGGAACATTCAGTACTTC.

This clonotype has just a few counts. This CDR3 reads CSVGTGMMYEQYF. CDR3 in DNA: TGCAGCGTTGGGACAGGAATGATGTACGAGCAGTACTTC. The chain joins TRBV29-1 to TRBJ2-7, with 7 bases identical to TRBD1. Looked up from germline, CDR1 is SQVTM and CDR2 is ANQGSEA. Losses at the gene ends were 4 bases for V and 4 bases for J; bases not matched to a gene: 7. The length of the CDR3 is 13 residues.

The chain is built from TRBV20-1 and TRBJ2-5, with TRBD2 as a possible D gene (5 bases). V dropped 7 bases and J dropped 0 bases, with 24 bases sitting between them. Germline CDR1 DFQATT, CDR2 SNEGSKA (reference sequence). This CDR3 has 17 residues. The CDR3, as DNA: TGCAGTGTTTATTCGGCCGGACTCGACAATTACCAAGAGACCCAGTACTTC. Its protein product is CSVYSAGLDNYQETQYF.

This chain links TRBV12-3 or TRBV12-4 with TRBJ1-2; D not certain. The CDR3 runs 13 residues. Trimming pared 5 bases from V and 7 bases from J, leaving 14 bases between. In DNA, the CDR3 is TGTGCCAGCAGTCCAACCTCCGCGGTTGGCTACACCTTC. It is translated as CASSPTSAVGYTF.

This clonotype showed up many times. The rearrangement links TRBV29-1 to TRBJ1-5; no clear D. The germline V gene encodes CDR1 SQVTM and CDR2 ANQGSEA. CDR3 length: 13 amino acids. The germline V and J ends were trimmed by 4 bases and 0 bases, with 7 bases remaining between them. CDR3 residues: CSVGQNSNQPQHF. CDR3 coding DNA: TGCAGCGTTGGGCAGAATAGCAATCAGCCCCAGCATTTT.

The sample holds a few counts of this clonotype. The chain employs TRBV11-2 and TRBJ2-2; 7 bases agree with TRBD2. With V trimmed by 6 bases and J by 5 bases, 15 bases remained unmatched. In germline, CDR1 is SGHAT, CDR2 FQNNGV. The CDR3 is 17 residues long. As DNA, the CDR3 is TGTGCCAGCAGTCTTCTCCTTCGGACTAGAAGTACCGGGGAGCTGTTTTTT. Protein product: CASSLLLRTRSTGELFF. Combining the CDR3 with reference TRBV11-2 and TRBJ2-2 gives the whole variable domain EAGVAQSPRYKIIEKRQSVAFWCNPISGHATLYWYQQILGQGPKLLIQFQNNGVVDDSQLPKDRFSAERLKGVDSTLKIQPAKLEDSAVYLCASSLLLRTRSTGELFFGEGSRLTVL.

This clonotype has more than one count but fewer than ten. This chain connects TRBV7-2 to TRBJ2-1; D gene unclear. V lost 2 bases and J lost 8, with 7 bases in between. The germline CDR1 and CDR2 sequences are SGHTA and FQGNSA. The CDR3 contains 12 residues. DNA of the CDR3: TGTGCCAGCAGCTTATACAGCTATGAGCAGTTCTTC. This codes for CASSLYSYEQFF.

This clonotype was detected only a few times. The V call is TRBV6-1, the J call TRBJ2-7; possible D gene TRBD2, 5 bases. Germline CDR1 MNHNS, CDR2 SASEGT. The CDR3 runs to 15 residues. The ends were cut back, 4 bases at V and 0 bases at J, with 13 bases in the middle. CDR3 coding DNA: TGTGCCAGCAGTGCCTCATGGAGGAGCTCCTACGAGCAGTACTTC. Amino acids: CASSASWRSSYEQYF.

In DNA form, the CDR3 reads TGTGCCAGCAGTTTAGCGGGGCTCGAGCAGTACTTC. Protein sequence: CASSLAGLEQYF. The J gene is TRBJ2-7, the V gene TRBV12-3 or TRBV12-4, with D possibly being TRBD1 (5 bases). The CDR3 consists of 12 residues. Trimming stripped 0 bases from V and 6 bases from J, with 6 bases between.

In its sample, this clonotype was seen a few times. As DNA, the CDR3 is TGTGCCAGCCGGCAGAGCAATCAGCCCCAGCATTTT. The encoded protein is CASRQSNQPQHF. The chain couples TRBV2 to TRBJ1-5, with D unresolved. There are 12 residues in the CDR3. Looked up from germline, CDR1 is SNHLY and CDR2 is FYNNEI. The germline V and J ends were trimmed by 8 bases and 1 base, with 6 bases remaining between them.

This chain uses TRBV9 with TRBJ2-7; 7 bases align to TRBD1. V lost 5 bases and J lost 2; bases outside the gene matches: 7. CDR1 is SGDLS and CDR2 is YYNGEE in the germline V gene. The CDR3 contains 14 residues. The CDR3 DNA follows: TGTGCCAGCAGTGCCCGGACAGGTACCTACGAGCAGTACTTC. The encoded protein is CASSARTGTYEQYF.

This clonotype has more than one count but fewer than ten. For the CDR3, the DNA is TGCAGCGCGACGACTGGACAGGGGGGGACCCAGTACTTC. This sequence encodes CSATTGQGGTQYF. V and J are TRBV29-1 and TRBJ2-5; the match to TRBD1 covers 10 bases. J lost 7 bases, V lost 7 bases, and 9 bases had no gene match. Germline-derived CDR1 and CDR2 are SQVTM and ANQGSEA. The CDR3 contains 13 residues.

This clonotype showed up just a few times. The chain has TRBV2 and TRBJ2-3; no firm D call. Trimming took 3 bases from V and 2 from J, leaving 12 bases between them. The CDR3 loop spans 15 amino acids. The V gene's germline CDR1 is SNHLY and CDR2 FYNNEI. The CDR3 spells CASSEREQTTDTQYF. CDR3 DNA: TGTGCCAGCAGTGAGCGCGAACAGACCACAGATACGCAGTATTTT.

This clonotype came up a few times. The chain carries TRBV20-1 and TRBJ1-5; the D is unclear. Germline V lookup: CDR1 DFQATT, CDR2 SNEGSKA (reference sequence). Trimming pared 6 bases from V and 0 bases from J, leaving 12 bases between. This CDR3 region has 14 residues. CDR3 region: CSASITYSNQPQHF. The CDR3 DNA follows: TGCAGTGCGTCGATTACATATAGCAATCAGCCCCAGCATTTT.

The chain has TRBV18 and TRBJ2-5; D unclear. This CDR3 is built from 13 residues. The V gene's germline CDR1 is KGHSH and CDR2 LQKENI. The V gene lost 2 bases and the J gene lost 0 bases, with 4 bases spanning the gap. The CDR3 protein is CASSPYNQETQYF. The CDR3, as DNA: TGTGCCAGCTCACCATACAACCAAGAGACCCAGTACTTC.

The chain is built from TRBV6-2 or TRBV6-3 and TRBJ2-1, with no clear D. V dropped 6 bases and J dropped 8 bases, with 11 bases sitting between them. Germline V gives CDR1 MNHEY, CDR2 SVGEGT. The CDR3 totals 12 residues. DNA for the CDR3: TGTGCCAGCAGAGAACCCCGTGATGAGCAGTTCTTC. Amino acid sequence: CASREPRDEQFF.

This clonotype has a handful of counts. This rearrangement joins TRBV12-3 or TRBV12-4 to TRBJ1-3, with 9 bases matching TRBD1. CDR3 size: 15 residues. Germline trimming cut 3 bases from V and 0 bases from J; bases unmatched to any gene: 0. This CDR3 reads CASSLTGGSGNTIYF. Written as DNA, the CDR3 is TGTGCCAGCAGTTTGACAGGGGGCTCTGGAAACACCATATATTTT.

The rearrangement links TRBV6-1 to TRBJ2-5; D uncertain. Looked up from germline, CDR1 is MNHNS and CDR2 is SASEGT. The CDR3 spans 16 residues. V lost 6 bases and J 5 bases, leaving 22 bases between the germline ends. The CDR3 reads CASRVGRNPKSETQYF. The CDR3, as DNA: TGTGCCAGCAGAGTGGGTCGGAATCCCAAATCGGAGACCCAGTACTTC.